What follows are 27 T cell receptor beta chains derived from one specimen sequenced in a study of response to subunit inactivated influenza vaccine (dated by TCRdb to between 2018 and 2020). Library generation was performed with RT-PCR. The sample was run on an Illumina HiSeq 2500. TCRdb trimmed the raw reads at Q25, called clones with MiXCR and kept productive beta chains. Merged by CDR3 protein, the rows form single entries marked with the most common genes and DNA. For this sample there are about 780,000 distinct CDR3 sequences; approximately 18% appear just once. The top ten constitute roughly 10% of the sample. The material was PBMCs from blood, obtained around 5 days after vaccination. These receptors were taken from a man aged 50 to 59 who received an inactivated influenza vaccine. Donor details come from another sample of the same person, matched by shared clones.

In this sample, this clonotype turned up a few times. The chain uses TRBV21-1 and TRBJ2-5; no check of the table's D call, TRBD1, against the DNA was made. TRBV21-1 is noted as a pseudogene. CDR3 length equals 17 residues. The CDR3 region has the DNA TGTGCCAGCAGCTTAGAGGCAGGACAACGGTACCAAGAGACCCAGTACTTC. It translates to CASSLEAGQRYQETQYF.

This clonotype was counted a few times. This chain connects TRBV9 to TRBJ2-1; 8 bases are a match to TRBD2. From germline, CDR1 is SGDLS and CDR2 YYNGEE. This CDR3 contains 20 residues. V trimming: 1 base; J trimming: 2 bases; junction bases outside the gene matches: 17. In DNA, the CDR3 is TGTGCCAGCAGCGTAAGGAGTATTGGGCCGGGACTAGGAACCTACAATGAGCAGTTCTTC. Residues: CASSVRSIGPGLGTYNEQFF.

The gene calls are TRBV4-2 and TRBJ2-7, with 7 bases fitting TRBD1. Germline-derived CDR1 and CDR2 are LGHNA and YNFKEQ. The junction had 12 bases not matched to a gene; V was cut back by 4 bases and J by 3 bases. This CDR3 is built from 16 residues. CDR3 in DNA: TGTGCCAGCAGCCGTGCCTCCGGGACAGTTGGCTACGAGCAGTACTTC. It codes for CASSRASGTVGYEQYF.

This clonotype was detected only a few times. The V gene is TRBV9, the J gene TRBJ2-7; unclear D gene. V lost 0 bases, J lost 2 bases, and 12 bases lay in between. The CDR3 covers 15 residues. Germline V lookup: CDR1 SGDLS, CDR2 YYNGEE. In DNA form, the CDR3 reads TGTGCCAGCAGCGTAGAAGCAGGAGCACCCTACGAGCAGTACTTC. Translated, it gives CASSVEAGAPYEQYF.

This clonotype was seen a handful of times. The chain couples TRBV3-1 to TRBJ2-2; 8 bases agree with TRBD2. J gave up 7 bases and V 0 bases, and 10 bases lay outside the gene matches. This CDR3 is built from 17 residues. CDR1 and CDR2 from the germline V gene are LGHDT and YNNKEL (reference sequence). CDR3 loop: CASSQDWTGGRIGELFF. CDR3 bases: TGTGCCAGCAGCCAAGATTGGACGGGGGGGCGAATCGGGGAGCTGTTTTTT. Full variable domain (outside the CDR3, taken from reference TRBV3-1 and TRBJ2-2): DTAVSQTPKYLVTQMGNDKSIKCEQNLGHDTMYWYKQDSKKFLKIMFSYNNKELIINETVPNRFSPKSPDKAHLNLHINSLELGDSAVYFCASSQDWTGGRIGELFFGEGSRLTVL.

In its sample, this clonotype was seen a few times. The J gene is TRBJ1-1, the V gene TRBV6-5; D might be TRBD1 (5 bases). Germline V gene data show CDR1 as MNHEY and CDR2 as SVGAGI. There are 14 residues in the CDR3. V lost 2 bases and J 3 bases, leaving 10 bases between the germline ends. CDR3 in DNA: TGTGCCAGCAGTTACAGGGGACGGGACACTGAAGCTTTCTTT. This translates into CASSYRGRDTEAFF.

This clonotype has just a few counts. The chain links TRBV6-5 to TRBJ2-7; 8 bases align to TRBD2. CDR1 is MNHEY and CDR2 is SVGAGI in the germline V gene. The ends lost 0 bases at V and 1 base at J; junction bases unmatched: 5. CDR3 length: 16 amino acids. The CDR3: CASSYSIAGLSYEQYF. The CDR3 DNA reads TGTGCCAGCAGTTACTCGATAGCGGGGCTATCCTACGAGCAGTACTTC.

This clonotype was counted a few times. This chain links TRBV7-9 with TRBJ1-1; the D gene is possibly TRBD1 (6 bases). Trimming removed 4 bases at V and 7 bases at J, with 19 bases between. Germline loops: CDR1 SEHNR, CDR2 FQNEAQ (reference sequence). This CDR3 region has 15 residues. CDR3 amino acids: CASSYFAGASSEAFF. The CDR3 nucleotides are TGTGCCAGCAGCTACTTTGCAGGGGCTTCCAGTGAAGCTTTCTTT.

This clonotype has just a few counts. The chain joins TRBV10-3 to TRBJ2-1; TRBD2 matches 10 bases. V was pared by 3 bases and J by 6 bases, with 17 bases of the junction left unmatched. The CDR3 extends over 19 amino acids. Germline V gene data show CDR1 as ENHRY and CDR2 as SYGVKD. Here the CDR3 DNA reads TGTGCCATCAGTGATGGTCGTAGCGGGGGGATCATTACAATCAATGAGCAGTTCTTC. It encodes CAISDGRSGGIITINEQFF.

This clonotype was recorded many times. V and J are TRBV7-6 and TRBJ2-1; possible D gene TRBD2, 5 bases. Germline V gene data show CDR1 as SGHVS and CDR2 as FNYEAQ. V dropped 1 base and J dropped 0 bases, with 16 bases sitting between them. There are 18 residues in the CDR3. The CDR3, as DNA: TGTGCCAGCAGCTTAGTGTCTAGCTCTGCCCCCTCCTACAATGAGCAGTTCTTC. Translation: CASSLVSSSAPSYNEQFF.

CDR3 bases: TGTGCCAGCACCTCGGGAGGGAAGGGTTTCAATGAGCAGTTCTTC. Translated: CASTSGGKGFNEQFF. The chain is built from TRBV12-3 or TRBV12-4 and TRBJ2-1, with 8 positions matching TRBD2. CDR3 size: 15 residues. The V and J ends lost 7 bases and 6 bases, in that order; junction bases with no gene match: 11.

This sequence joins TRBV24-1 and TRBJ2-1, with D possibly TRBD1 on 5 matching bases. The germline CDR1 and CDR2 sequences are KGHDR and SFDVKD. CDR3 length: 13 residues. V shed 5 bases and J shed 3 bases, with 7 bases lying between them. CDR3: CATSADSYNEQFF. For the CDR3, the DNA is TGTGCCACCAGTGCCGACAGCTACAATGAGCAGTTCTTC.

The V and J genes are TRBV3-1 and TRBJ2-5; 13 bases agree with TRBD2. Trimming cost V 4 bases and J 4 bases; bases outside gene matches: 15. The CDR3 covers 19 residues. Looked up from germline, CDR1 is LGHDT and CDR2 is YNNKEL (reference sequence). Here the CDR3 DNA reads TGTGCCAGCAGCCCCGCCGGGAGGACTAGCGGGAGAGTGGGAGAGACCCAGTACTTC. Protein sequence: CASSPAGRTSGRVGETQYF.

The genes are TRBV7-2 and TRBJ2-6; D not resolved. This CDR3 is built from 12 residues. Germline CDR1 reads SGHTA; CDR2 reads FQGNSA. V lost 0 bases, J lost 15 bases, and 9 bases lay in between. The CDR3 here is CASSLASPGLTF. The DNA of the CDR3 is TGTGCCAGCAGCTTAGCATCCCCGGGCCTGACTTTC.

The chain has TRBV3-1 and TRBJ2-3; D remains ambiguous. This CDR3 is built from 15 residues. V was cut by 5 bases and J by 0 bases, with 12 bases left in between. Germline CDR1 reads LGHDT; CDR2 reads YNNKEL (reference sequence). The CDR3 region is CASSFQDSSTDTQYF. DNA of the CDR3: TGTGCCAGCAGCTTTCAGGATTCTAGCACAGATACGCAGTATTTT.

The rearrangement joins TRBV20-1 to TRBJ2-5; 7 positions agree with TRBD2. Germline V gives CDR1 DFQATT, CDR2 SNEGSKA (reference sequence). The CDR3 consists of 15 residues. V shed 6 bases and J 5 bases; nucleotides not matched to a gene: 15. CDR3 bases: TGCAGTGCCACCGGAGGGGCGGGAGACTTTGAGACCCAGTACTTC. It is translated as CSATGGAGDFETQYF.

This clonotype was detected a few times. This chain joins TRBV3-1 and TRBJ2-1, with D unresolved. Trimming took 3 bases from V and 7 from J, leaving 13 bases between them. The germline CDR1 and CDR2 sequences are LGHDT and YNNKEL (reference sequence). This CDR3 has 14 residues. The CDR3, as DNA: TGTGCCAGCAGCCATCCCTACCCCGGGAATGAGCAGTTCTTC. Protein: CASSHPYPGNEQFF.

The CDR3 bases are TGTGCCGGGACAGGGGTCGCTAACTATGGCTACACCTTC. It encodes CAGTGVANYGYTF. V usage is TRBV30 and J usage is TRBJ1-2, with 10 bases matching TRBD1. This CDR3 has 13 residues. With 8 bases clipped from V and 0 bases from J, the junction kept 3 bases outside the gene matches. Germline CDR1 reads GTSNPN; CDR2 reads SVGIG (reference sequence). Variable domain in full (rest from reference TRBV30 and TRBJ1-2): SQTIHQWPATLVQPVGSPLSLECTVEGTSNPNLYWYRQAAGRGLQLLFYSVGIGQISSEVPQNLSASRPQDRQFILSSKKLLLSDSGFYLCAGTGVANYGYTFGSGTRLTVV.

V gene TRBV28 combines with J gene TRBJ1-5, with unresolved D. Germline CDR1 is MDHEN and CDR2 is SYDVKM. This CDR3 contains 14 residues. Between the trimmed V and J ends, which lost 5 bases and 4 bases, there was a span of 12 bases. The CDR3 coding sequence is TGTGCCAGCAGTCGCGGGCCAGTAAATCAGCCCCAGCATTTT. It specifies CASSRGPVNQPQHF.

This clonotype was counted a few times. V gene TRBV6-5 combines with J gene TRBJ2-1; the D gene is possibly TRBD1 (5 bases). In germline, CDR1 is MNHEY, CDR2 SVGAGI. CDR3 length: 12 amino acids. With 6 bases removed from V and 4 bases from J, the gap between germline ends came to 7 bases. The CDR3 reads CASRRQYNEQFF. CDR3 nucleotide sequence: TGTGCCAGCAGACGACAGTACAATGAGCAGTTCTTC.

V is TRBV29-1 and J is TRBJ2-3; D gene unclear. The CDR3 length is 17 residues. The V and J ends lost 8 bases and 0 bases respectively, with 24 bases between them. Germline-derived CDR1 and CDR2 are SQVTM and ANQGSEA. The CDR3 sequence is CSTISASMGPSTDTQYF. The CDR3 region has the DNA TGCAGCACGATATCGGCGTCAATGGGCCCTAGCACAGATACGCAGTATTTT.

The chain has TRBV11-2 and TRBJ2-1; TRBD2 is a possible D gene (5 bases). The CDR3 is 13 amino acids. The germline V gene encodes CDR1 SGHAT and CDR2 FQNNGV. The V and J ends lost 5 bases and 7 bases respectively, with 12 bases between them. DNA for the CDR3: TGTGCCAGCAGCGCGATAGGACTGAATGAGCAGTTCTTC. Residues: CASSAIGLNEQFF. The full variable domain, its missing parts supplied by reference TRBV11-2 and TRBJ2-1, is EAGVAQSPRYKIIEKRQSVAFWCNPISGHATLYWYQQILGQGPKLLIQFQNNGVVDDSQLPKDRFSAERLKGVDSTLKIQPAKLEDSAVYLCASSAIGLNEQFFGPGTRLTVL.

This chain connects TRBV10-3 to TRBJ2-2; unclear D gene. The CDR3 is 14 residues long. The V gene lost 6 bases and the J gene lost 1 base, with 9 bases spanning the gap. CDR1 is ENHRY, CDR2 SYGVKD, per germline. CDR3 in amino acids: CAISPTRNTGELFF. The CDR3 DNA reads TGTGCCATCAGCCCAACACGGAACACCGGGGAGCTGTTTTTT.

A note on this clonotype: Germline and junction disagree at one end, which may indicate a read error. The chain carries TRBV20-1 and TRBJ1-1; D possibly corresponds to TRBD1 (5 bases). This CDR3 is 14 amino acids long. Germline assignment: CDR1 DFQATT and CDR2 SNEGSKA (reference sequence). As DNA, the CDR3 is TGCAGTGCTAGAGATGTCTCCCGCAGGGCTGGACTGAACTTT. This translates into CSARDVSRRAGLNF.

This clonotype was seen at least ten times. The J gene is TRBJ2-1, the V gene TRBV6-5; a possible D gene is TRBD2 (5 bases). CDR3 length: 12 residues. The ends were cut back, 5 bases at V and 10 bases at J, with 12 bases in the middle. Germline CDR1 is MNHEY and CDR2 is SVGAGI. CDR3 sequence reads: CASSRARGEQFF. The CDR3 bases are TGTGCCAGCAGTCGTGCCCGAGGGGAGCAGTTCTTC.

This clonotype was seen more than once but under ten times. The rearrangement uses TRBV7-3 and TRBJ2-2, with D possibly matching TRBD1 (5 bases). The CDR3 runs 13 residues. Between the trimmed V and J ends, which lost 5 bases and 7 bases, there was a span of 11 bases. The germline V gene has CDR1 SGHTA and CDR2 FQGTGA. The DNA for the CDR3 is TGTGCCAGCAGCCCAGGGTCAGGCGGGGAGCTGTTTTTT. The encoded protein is CASSPGSGGELFF. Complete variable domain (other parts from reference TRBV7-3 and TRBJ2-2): GAGVSQTPSNKVTEKGKYVELRCDPISGHTALYWYRQSLGQGPEFLIYFQGTGAADDSGLPNDRFFAVRPEGSVSTLKIQRTERGDSAVYLCASSPGSGGELFFGEGSRLTVL.

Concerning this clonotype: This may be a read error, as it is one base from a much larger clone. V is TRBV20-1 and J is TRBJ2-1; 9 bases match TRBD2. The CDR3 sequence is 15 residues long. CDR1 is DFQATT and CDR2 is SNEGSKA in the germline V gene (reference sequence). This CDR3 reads CCAETGTSILDEQFF. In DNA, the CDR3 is TGCTGTGCTGAGACCGGGACTAGCATTTTGGATGAGCAGTTCTTC.